Sequencing of this T cell receptor beta chain was carried out in a study of blood T cell repertoires in COVID-19. With V trimmed by 5 bases and J by 5 bases, 20 bases remained unmatched. CDR3 length: 18 residues. The germline CDR1 and CDR2 sequences are SEHNR and FQNEAQ (reference sequence). Profiled with immunoSEQ multiplex PCR; TCRdb holds only in-frame clones, not every one. The sample has about 130,000 clones, around 80% seen once. The sample consisted of peripheral blood. This chain links TRBV7-9 with TRBJ1-1; 7 bases fit TRBD1. This clonotype was sampled from a young man with COVID-19, enrolled during active disease. Here the CDR3 DNA reads TGTGCCAGCAGCCCAAGAACCCGGGACAGTGAACTGTGGACTGAAGCTTTCTTT. It yields the protein CASSPRTRDSELWTEAFF.